Listed below are T cell receptor beta chains from one sample, sequenced in a study of identical twins. TCRdb re-called the 5' RACE reads with MiXCR, one entry per CDR3 protein. This sample yields 350,000 to 600,000 distinct CDR3 sequences, of which 11% to 15% are seen a single time; around 0.52% belongs to the top ten. The same data also contributed to another study, on yellow fever vaccine responses in identical twins.

The sample was CD4+ T cells sorted from blood. The receptors stem from a woman younger than 35 in good health. CDR3s include the opening cysteine and the closing phenylalanine or tryptophan. D genes are given only for firm matches. Part of the rows lack a size; the others show once, few, many or a class for expanded clones.

TRBJ2-7 | TRBV18 | . | . | CASSPEGRSTPLEQYF | TGTGCCAGCTCACCAGAGGGCAGGAGTACCCCCCTCGAGCAGTACTTC
TRBJ2-3 | TRBV29-1 | TRBD2 | many | CSVSTSGSKTDTQYF | TGCAGCGTATCGACTAGCGGGAGTAAGACAGATACGCAGTATTTT
TRBJ2-7 | TRBV12-5 | . | . | CASGLIGSNEQYF | TGTGCTAGTGGTTTGATAGGATCCAACGAGCAGTACTTC
TRBJ2-2 | TRBV5-6 | . | medium-sized | CASSLRQLLNTGELFF | TGTGCCAGCAGCTTGCGCCAGCTGCTGAACACCGGGGAGCTGTTTTTT
TRBJ2-3 | TRBV6-5 | . | few | CASSYSVVERTDTQYF | TGTGCCAGCAGTTACTCGGTCGTGGAAAGGACAGATACGCAGTATTTT
TRBJ2-5 | TRBV10-2 | . | few | CASSENTGETQYF | TGCGCCAGCAGTGAGAATACAGGGGAGACCCAGTACTTC
TRBJ2-7 | TRBV3-1 | TRBD2 | few | CASSPSGTLSYEQYF | TGTGCCAGCAGCCCTAGCGGGACCTTATCCTACGAGCAGTACTTC
TRBJ2-2 | TRBV2 | TRBD1 | . | CASKIGTDTGELFF | TGTGCCAGCAAAATCGGGACAGACACCGGGGAGCTGTTTTTT
TRBJ1-6 | TRBV7-3 | . | few | CASSFGSDNSPLHF | TGTGCCAGCAGCTTCGGCAGCGATAATTCACCCCTCCACTTT
TRBJ2-7 | TRBV6-2/TRBV6-3 | . | few | CASRTPGGPQYF | TGTGCCAGCAGAACCCCGGGCGGCCCGCAGTACTTC
TRBJ2-3 | TRBV7-3 | . | few | CASSPSQGLTDTQYF | TGTGCCAGCAGCCCCTCCCAGGGCCTCACAGATACGCAGTATTTT
TRBJ2-1 | TRBV24-1 | TRBD2 | . | CATSDSRTSGGAEQFF | TGTGCCACCAGTGATTCGCGGACTAGCGGGGGGGCCGAGCAGTTCTTC
TRBJ2-5 | TRBV15 | TRBD1 | . | CATSSGQDRQETQYF | TGTGCCACCAGCAGCGGACAGGATAGGCAAGAGACCCAGTACTTC
TRBJ1-5 | TRBV7-9 | TRBD1 | few | CASSLGQGVGQPQHF | TGTGCCAGCAGCTTAGGGCAGGGGGTCGGCCAGCCCCAGCATTTT
TRBJ2-7 | TRBV20-1 | . | . | CSADRSYEQYF | TGCAGTGCTGACAGGTCCTACGAGCAGTACTTC
TRBJ1-3 | TRBV6-1 | TRBD1 | . | CASSTGQLSGNTIYF | TGTGCCAGCAGCACGGGACAGCTCTCTGGAAACACCATATATTTT
TRBJ1-2 | TRBV28 | TRBD1 | . | CATNSGQTYGYTF | TGTGCCACCAACTCGGGACAGACCTATGGCTACACCTTC
TRBJ2-4 | TRBV4-1 | TRBD2 | few | CASSQVPGGAKNIQYF | TGCGCCAGCAGCCAAGTCCCGGGGGGTGCCAAAAACATTCAGTACTTC
TRBJ1-2 | TRBV20-1 | TRBD1 | . | CSAATGNYGYTF | TGCAGTGCTGCGACAGGGAACTATGGCTACACCTTC
TRBJ2-1 | TRBV28 | . | few | CASSSGSGHEQFF | TGTGCCAGCAGTTCCGGATCAGGGCATGAGCAGTTCTTC
TRBJ2-7 | TRBV12-3/TRBV12-4 | . | many | CASSFVAGRSYEQYF | TGTGCCAGCAGTTTTGTCGCTGGACGGAGTTACGAGCAGTACTTC
TRBJ2-7 | TRBV18 | TRBD1 | few | CASSPPGQGGNEQYF | TGTGCCAGCTCACCCCCGGGACAGGGGGGGAACGAGCAGTACTTC
TRBJ2-5 | TRBV10-3 | . | . | CAISGGRETQYF | TGTGCCATCAGCGGGGGGCGAGAGACCCAGTACTTC
TRBJ2-3 | TRBV20-1 | TRBD2 | once | CSARPTSGGGYTQYF | TGCAGTGCTAGACCGACTAGCGGGGGAGGGTATACGCAGTATTTT
TRBJ2-7 | TRBV25-1 | . | . | CASRGPGAYEQYF | TGTGCCAGCAGGGGGCCGGGGGCCTACGAGCAGTACTTC
TRBJ2-7 | TRBV29-1 | . | . | CSVDALGQGYEQYF | TGCAGCGTCGACGCCCTGGGCCAGGGCTACGAGCAGTACTTC
TRBJ2-3 | TRBV24-1 | . | . | CATSDPRDLRADTQYF | TGTGCCACCAGTGACCCACGGGACCTTCGGGCAGATACGCAGTATTTT
TRBJ1-1 | TRBV14 | . | . | CASSQDFWTEAFF | TGTGCCAGCAGCCAAGATTTTTGGACAGAAGCTTTCTTT
TRBJ2-1 | TRBV11-2 | . | . | CASSSFMEQFF | TGTGCCAGCAGCTCATTTATGGAGCAGTTCTTC
TRBJ2-1 | TRBV20-1 | TRBD2 | many | CSARGPGGKDEQFF | TGCAGTGCTAGAGGTCCGGGAGGGAAAGATGAGCAGTTCTTC
TRBJ2-7 | TRBV29-1 | . | few | CSVEEGGTYEQYF | TGCAGCGTTGAAGAGGGCGGAACCTACGAGCAGTACTTC
TRBJ2-1 | TRBV12-3/TRBV12-4 | . | . | CASRTGGVNEQFF | TGTGCCTCCCGGACTGGCGGTGTGAATGAGCAGTTCTTC
TRBJ2-3 | TRBV20-1 | . | . | CSARGYTGTGPDTQYF | TGCAGTGCTAGGGGTTACACCGGGACTGGCCCAGATACGCAGTATTTT
TRBJ1-5 | TRBV20-1 | . | . | CSAEGGAQSNQPQHF | TGCAGTGCTGAGGGGGGGGCGCAAAGCAATCAGCCCCAGCATTTT
TRBJ2-2 | TRBV12-3/TRBV12-4 | TRBD2 | . | CASSFRRGGIGELFF | TGTGCCAGCAGTTTTCGGCGGGGGGGCATCGGGGAGCTGTTTTTT
TRBJ1-5 | TRBV3-1 | . | . | CAFCNGPSIYSNQPQHF | TGTGCCTTCTGCAACGGACCGTCGATCTATAGCAATCAGCCCCAGCATTTT
TRBJ2-3 | TRBV3-1 | . | many | CASSLSDTRTDTQYF | TGTGCCAGCAGCCTGTCGGACACCCGCACAGATACGCAGTATTTT
TRBJ2-1 | TRBV3-1 | TRBD2 | . | CASSQEFTSGGPYNEQFF | TGTGCCAGCAGCCAAGAGTTTACTAGCGGGGGGCCTTACAATGAGCAGTTCTTC
TRBJ2-5 | TRBV20-1 | . | many | CSARDGGRLQETQYF | TGCAGTGCTAGAGATGGGGGACGGTTACAAGAGACCCAGTACTTC
TRBJ2-5 | TRBV6-5 | TRBD1 | few | CASSYLPKTGRWGETQYF | TGTGCCAGCAGTTACCTGCCTAAGACAGGGCGGTGGGGAGAGACCCAGTACTTC
TRBJ2-7 | TRBV11-2 | TRBD2 | . | CASSLSSGIGYEQYF | TGTGCCAGCAGCTTATCCAGCGGGATCGGATACGAGCAGTACTTC
TRBJ2-6 | TRBV3-1 | TRBD1 | few | CASSLTDRGLSGANVLTF | TGTGCCAGCAGCCTAACGGACAGGGGGTTGAGTGGGGCCAACGTCCTGACTTTC
TRBJ2-2 | TRBV14 | . | few | CASSQDSTRELFF | TGTGCCAGCAGCCAAGACAGTACCCGGGAGCTGTTTTTT
TRBJ2-3 | TRBV2 | . | few | CASRAGTKDTQYF | TGTGCCAGCAGGGCCGGGACAAAAGATACGCAGTATTTT
TRBJ2-3 | TRBV7-9 | . | . | CASSSTGTTDTQYF | TGTGCCAGCAGCTCGACAGGTACCACAGATACGCAGTATTTT
TRBJ2-7 | TRBV7-9 | . | few | CASSLASARTYEQYF | TGTGCCAGCAGCTTAGCATCGGCCCGGACCTACGAGCAGTACTTC
TRBJ1-5 | TRBV5-6 | TRBD1 | few | CASSSDRVSNQPQHF | TGTGCCAGCAGCTCGGACAGGGTTAGCAATCAGCCCCAGCATTTT
TRBJ2-1 | TRBV5-1 | TRBD1 | . | CASSLDRGTGDNEQFF | TGCGCCAGCAGCTTGGATCGTGGGACAGGGGACAATGAGCAGTTCTTC
TRBJ2-7 | TRBV20-1 | TRBD1 | many | CSATRTGNYEQYF | TGCAGTGCTACCCGGACAGGGAACTACGAGCAGTACTTC